The T cell receptor (beta chain) under discussion was sequenced for a study of blood T cell repertoires in COVID-19. Study overall: Specimens from acute and convalescent COVID-19 originated in the United States, Italy and Spain. T cells, B-cell-depleted T cells, or PBMCs provided the cDNA or gDNA that served as material.

Sequenced by immunoSEQ multiplex PCR; TCRdb stores in-frame clones only, minus some. The data show about 130,000 clones, over 70% seen once. V lost 0 bases and J lost 3, with 6 bases in between. Germline assignment: CDR1 SGHTA and CDR2 FQGNSA. The CDR3 consists of 13 residues. The receptor comes from a man at least 80 years old with acute or convalescent COVID-19. The chain couples TRBV7-2 to TRBJ2-7, with D unclear. Sequencing input: peripheral blood. Here the CDR3 reads CASSLAGSYEQYF. As DNA, the CDR3 is TGTGCCAGCAGCTTAGCGGGCAGCTACGAGCAGTACTTC.